This T cell receptor (beta chain) stems from a study of T cells in women clearing cervical HPV infection. Turning to the study itself: For cases, blood was sampled a median approximately 150 days after lesion detection, interquartile range roughly 80 to 200 days. Only a few women had HLA typing results available. Study-wide findings and caveats: Controls had more TRBV6-7 (0.16%) than cases (roughly 0.11%).

Here immunoSEQ multiplex PCR was the method, and the copy in TCRdb shows in-frame clones only, minus some. There are 35,000 to 45,000 clones in the sample, with roughly 5.2% held by the top ten. The CDR3 is 14 amino acids. CDR1 and CDR2 (germline): SGHRS, YFSETQ. Dot-blot hybridization genotyped cervical HPV amplified with MY09/MY11 PCR. About this clone: Its antigen is unidentified. The read stops 3 residues short of the end of the CDR3; the missing end is completed from the germline J gene.

This rearrangement joins TRBV5-1 to TRBJ2-2; D is unclear. This TCR derives from a woman between 18 and 69 years old with a cervical HPV16 infection that either progressed to CIN3+ or cleared (not recorded which). Source material: blood buffy coat. The CDR3 loop reads CASSLAGSNEKLFF. Partial CDR3 DNA: TGCGCCAGCAGCTTGGCCGGGTCTAATGAAAAG.